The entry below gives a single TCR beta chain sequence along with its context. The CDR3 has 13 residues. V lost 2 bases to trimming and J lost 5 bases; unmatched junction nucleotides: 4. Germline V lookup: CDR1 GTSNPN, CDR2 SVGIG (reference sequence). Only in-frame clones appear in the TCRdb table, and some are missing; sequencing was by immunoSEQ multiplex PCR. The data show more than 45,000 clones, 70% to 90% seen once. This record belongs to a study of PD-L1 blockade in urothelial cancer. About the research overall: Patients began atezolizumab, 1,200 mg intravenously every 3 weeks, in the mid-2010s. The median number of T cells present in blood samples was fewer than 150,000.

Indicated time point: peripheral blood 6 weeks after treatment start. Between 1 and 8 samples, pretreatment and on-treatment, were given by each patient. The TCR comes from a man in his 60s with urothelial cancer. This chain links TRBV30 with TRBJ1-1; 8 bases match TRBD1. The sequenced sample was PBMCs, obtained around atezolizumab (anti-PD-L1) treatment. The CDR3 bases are TGTGCCTGGAGTTACAGGGGGTTGACTGAAGCTTTCTTT. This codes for CAWSYRGLTEAFF.